Listed below are T cell receptor beta chains from one sample, sequenced in a study of Graves' ophthalmopathy and Graves' hyperthyroidism. TCRdb independently ran MiXCR on the multiplex PCR reads; one entry per CDR3 protein. Of about 400,000 distinct CDR3 sequences listed, about 16% are singletons. The sample consisted of peripheral blood. These receptors were taken from a woman aged 18-29 years with Graves' ophthalmopathy. Each CDR3 is given with its conserved first and last residue. A D gene is named only where the DNA matches it firmly. Expanded clones get a size class; other rows say once, few or many, or leave the size out.

v_call	clone_size	d_call	j_call	cdr3_aa	cdr3_nt
TRBV27	many	.	TRBJ1-2	CASSWTSSPTMGYTF	TGTGCCAGCAGTTGGACCTCCTCCCCGACAATGGGCTACACCTTC
TRBV12-3/TRBV12-4	.	TRBD1	TRBJ2-5	CASSSGQGGSETQYF	TGTGCCAGCAGCTCGGGACAGGGAGGGTCGGAGACCCAGTACTTC
TRBV5-1	many	TRBD2	TRBJ2-7	CASSFSGGYYEQYF	TGCGCCAGCAGCTTTTCGGGAGGATACTACGAGCAGTACTTC
TRBV30	.	.	TRBJ2-4	CAWSLGWQGGKNIQYF	TGTGCCTGGAGCCTAGGGTGGCAGGGTGGCAAAAACATTCAGTACTTC
TRBV12-3/TRBV12-4	many	.	TRBJ2-7	CASSSDRANEQYF	TGTGCCAGCAGTTCCGACAGAGCGAACGAGCAGTACTTC
TRBV27	many	TRBD1	TRBJ1-1	CASSTRGGTEAFF	TGTGCCAGCAGTACCAGGGGGGGCACTGAAGCTTTCTTT
TRBV20-1	many	TRBD1	TRBJ1-5	CSAPGTGGHSNQPQHF	TGCAGTGCCCCCGGGACAGGGGGCCATAGCAATCAGCCCCAGCATTTT
TRBV10-2	many	.	TRBJ1-2	CASSDSVKYGYTF	TGCGCCAGCAGTGACAGTGTTAAATATGGCTACACCTTC
TRBV30	.	TRBD2	TRBJ2-2	CATGPFGLVAGELFF	TGTGCCACTGGGCCCTTTGGACTAGTGGCGGGGGAGCTGTTTTTT
TRBV7-9	many	TRBD2	TRBJ2-7	CASSPTSESSYEQYF	TGTGCCAGCAGTCCGACTAGCGAAAGCTCCTACGAGCAGTACTTC
TRBV20-1	many	.	TRBJ1-5	CSARMAGRNQPQHF	TGCAGTGCTAGGATGGCAGGCCGAAATCAGCCCCAGCATTTT
TRBV4-2	many	.	TRBJ1-1	CASSQDILSTEAFF	TGTGCCAGCAGCCAAGATATTCTGTCTACTGAAGCTTTCTTT
TRBV12-3/TRBV12-4	many	.	TRBJ2-5	CASSPTGTYDQETQYF	TGTGCCAGCAGTCCCACCGGGACGTACGACCAAGAGACCCAGTACTTC
TRBV30	many	TRBD1	TRBJ1-2	CAWKHDRGRIGGYTF	TGTGCCTGGAAACACGACAGGGGGAGGATTGGTGGCTACACCTTC
TRBV20-1	many	TRBD1	TRBJ1-5	CSATLGGVSNQPQHF	TGCAGTGCCACCCTAGGGGGCGTGAGCAATCAGCCCCAGCATTTT
TRBV6-2/TRBV6-3	.	.	TRBJ2-7	CASRPGGGYEQYF	TGTGCCAGCAGACCGGGCGGTGGTTACGAGCAGTACTTC
TRBV29-1	many	.	TRBJ2-7	CSVERVGEQYF	TGCAGCGTTGAAAGGGTTGGGGAGCAGTACTTC
TRBV6-1	many	.	TRBJ2-7	CASSPGMLRYYEQYF	TGTGCCAGCAGCCCGGGGATGCTCAGGTATTACGAGCAGTACTTC
TRBV6-1	.	TRBD1	TRBJ2-5	CASSLTGDDETQYF	TGTGCCAGCAGCCTTACAGGGGATGACGAGACCCAGTACTTC
TRBV28	many	TRBD2	TRBJ2-4	CAIEREALKNIQYF	TGTGCCATCGAGCGGGAGGCACTCAAAAACATTCAGTACTTC
TRBV19	many	.	TRBJ2-7	CASSISSRRPNEQYF	TGTGCCAGTAGTATATCCTCGAGACGGCCTAACGAGCAGTACTTC
TRBV27	many	.	TRBJ2-7	CASSLQHRLSYEQYF	TGTGCCAGCAGTTTGCAACACCGCTTATCCTACGAGCAGTACTTC
TRBV5-1	many	.	TRBJ1-1	CASSLDGEAFF	TGCGCCAGCAGCTTGGACGGTGAAGCTTTCTTT
TRBV6-5	many	TRBD1	TRBJ1-1	CASSLTGGRMNTEAFF	TGTGCCAGCAGTCTTACAGGGGGCCGGATGAACACTGAAGCTTTCTTT